A single T cell receptor beta chain is shown here with its context. Its antigen is still unknown. All sorted populations exceeded 95% purity. This record belongs to a study of beta chain features in type 1 diabetes. Reverse transcription of all isolated RNA meant that expressed TCRB transcripts were sequenced. Libraries were prepared by immunoSEQ multiplex PCR; TCRdb keeps only in-frame clonotypes and omits some of them. The sample lists 850,000 to 900,000 clones, 17% seen once, with about 0.02% in the top ten. Overall study results and limits: Among type 1 diabetes patients, VDJ junctions had fewer insertions and more deletions. People with Type 1 diabetes carried modestly yet significantly shorter TCRB CDR3s in all four CD4+ subsets. The similarity of naive, central memory and Treg TCRB repertoires appeared greater among patients than among healthy donors.

This CDR3 spans 14 amino acids. The sample comprised naive CD4+ T cells from blood. The TCR comes from a woman under 30 in good health. The chain uses TRBV21-1 and TRBJ2-1; the listed D gene, TRBD1, was not tested against the DNA. TRBV21-1 is a pseudogene. CDR3 residues: CASSPGTLYNEQFF. In DNA, the CDR3 is TGTGCCAGCAGCCCAGGGACACTCTACAATGAGCAGTTCTTC.